Listed below are T cell receptor beta chains from one sample, sequenced in a study of CD8 T cells in Susac syndrome. TCRdb re-called the immunoSEQ multiplex PCR reads with MiXCR, one entry per CDR3 protein. The sample yields some 110,000 distinct CDR3 sequences, around 94% seen once. The sample taken for sequencing was CD8+ T cells from PBMCs. The receptor set was obtained from a human donor with Susac syndrome. Both conserved end residues are part of each CDR3. Each record gives: clone size, D gene, V gene, J gene, CDR3 DNA, CDR3 protein. A D gene is named only where the DNA matches it firmly. Size values are once, few and many counts, or a class for expanded clones, and some rows have none.

.	TRBD1	TRBV2	TRBJ2-2	TGTGCCATCCCGACAGGGGTGAACACCGGGGTGCTGTTTTTT	CAIPTGVNTGVLFF
.	TRBD2	TRBV13	TRBJ2-1	TGTGCCAGCAGCTTCGGGCGGGGGGGTATTTGGAATGAGCAGTTCTTC	CASSFGRGGIWNEQFF
once	TRBD1	TRBV6-4	TRBJ2-3	TGTGCCAGCAGTGACGGACAGGGGGCAGATACGCAGTATTTT	CASSDGQGADTQYF
.	.	TRBV11-2	TRBJ2-2	TGTGCCAGCAGCTTACCCCCAACGGGGCCGAACACCGGGGAGCTGTTTTTT	CASSLPPTGPNTGELFF
.	.	TRBV19	TRBJ2-5	TGTGCCAGTAGTATAGCTATCGGAGAGACCCAGTACTTC	CASSIAIGETQYF
few	.	TRBV7-3	TRBJ1-5	TGTGCCAGCAGCTTAAATCAGCCCCAGCATTTT	CASSLNQPQHF
once	TRBD2	TRBV13	TRBJ2-1	TGTGCCAGCAGCTTAAGCCTAGCGGAATACAATGAGCAGTTCTTC	CASSLSLAEYNEQFF
.	.	TRBV11-2	TRBJ1-6	TGTGCCAGCAGCCGGGACACTAATTCACCCCTCCACTTT	CASSRDTNSPLHF
.	.	TRBV4-1	TRBJ1-4	TGCGCCAGCAGCCGCCTATCGGGGGGGGCCGAGGAAAAACTGTTTTTT	CASSRLSGGAEEKLFF
.	TRBD1	TRBV7-9	TRBJ1-3	TGTGCCAGCAGCGTAAGGACAGGGCCTGGAAACACCATATATTTT	CASSVRTGPGNTIYF
.	.	TRBV7-3	TRBJ2-5	TGTGCCAGCAGCTACAGTTCCCAAGAGACCCAGTACTTC	CASSYSSQETQYF
.	.	TRBV29-1	TRBJ1-5	TGCAGCGTTGAACTTAGGGAAGGGCGGGTAGCGCAGCCCCAGCATTTT	CSVELREGRVAQPQHF
.	.	TRBV7-2	TRBJ2-3	TGTGCCAGCAGCTTAGATGGGGGAGATACGCAGTATTTT	CASSLDGGDTQYF
.	.	TRBV14	TRBJ1-2	TGTGCCAGCAGCCAAGAAATATCGGGGCAGGACTATGGCTACACCTTC	CASSQEISGQDYGYTF
.	.	TRBV7-9	TRBJ1-1	TGTGCCAGCAGCTTATTAGGCCCGGGCACTGAAGCTTTCTTT	CASSLLGPGTEAFF
.	TRBD2	TRBV9	TRBJ2-3	TGTGCCAGCAGCGACGGGACTAGCGGCACAGATACGCAGTATTTT	CASSDGTSGTDTQYF
.	.	TRBV27	TRBJ2-1	TGTGTCGTGGGATTAGGGGATGAGCAGTTCTTC	CVVGLGDEQFF
once	.	TRBV3-1	TRBJ2-3	TGTGCCAGCAGCCCGCAAAACGGGCTAACGACAGATACGCAGTATTTT	CASSPQNGLTTDTQYF
.	.	TRBV7-9	TRBJ1-6	TGTGCCAGCAGCTTAGTCTTCCTAGATTCACCCCTCCACTTT	CASSLVFLDSPLHF
once	.	TRBV13	TRBJ1-1	TGTGCCAGCAGCCCGTTTATGAACACTGAAGCTTTCTTT	CASSPFMNTEAFF
.	TRBD1	TRBV7-2	TRBJ2-7	TGTGCCAGCAGCTTATCTGAGACAGGGGTCTCCTACGAGCAGTACTTC	CASSLSETGVSYEQYF
.	.	TRBV4-3	TRBJ1-2	TGCGCCAGCAGCCAAGATCTTCATGGTAATGGCTACACCTTC	CASSQDLHGNGYTF
.	.	TRBV29-1	TRBJ1-2	TGCAGCGTTGGGGGAGTGGGGCATGGCTACACCTTC	CSVGGVGHGYTF
.	.	TRBV19	TRBJ1-2	TGTGCCAGTGCCTGGGGGAATTCTTTTAATGGCTACACCTTC	CASAWGNSFNGYTF
.	.	TRBV15	TRBJ2-7	TGTGCCACCAGCAGAGATAACGAGCAGTACTTC	CATSRDNEQYF
.	.	TRBV9	TRBJ1-5	TGTGCCAGTGGGGACTCGTATAGCAATCAGCCCCAGCATTTT	CASGDSYSNQPQHF
once	TRBD1	TRBV15	TRBJ2-7	TGTGCCACCAGCGGGGGACAGGATTCGGGTGAGCAGTACTTC	CATSGGQDSGEQYF
.	.	TRBV2	TRBJ2-1	TGTGCCAGCAGTGACGCGAACTCCTACAATGAGCAGTTCTTC	CASSDANSYNEQFF
.	TRBD1	TRBV19	TRBJ2-7	TGTGCCAGTAGTAACAGGGGCTTCTACGAGCAGTACTTC	CASSNRGFYEQYF
.	.	TRBV6-5	TRBJ1-2	TGTGCCAGCACTGGGACTGAATACGGCTATGGCTACACCTTC	CASTGTEYGYGYTF
.	.	TRBV19	TRBJ1-5	TGTGCCAGTAGTATAGTGCGGCAGAGCAATCAGCCCCAGCATTTT	CASSIVRQSNQPQHF
.	.	TRBV3-1	TRBJ2-2	TGTGCCAGCAGCCCGGGACTGAACACCGGGGAGCTGTTTTTT	CASSPGLNTGELFF
.	.	TRBV7-6	TRBJ2-1	TGTGCCAGCAGCTTAGTGGATGGGGGCGAGCAGTTCTTC	CASSLVDGGEQFF
.	.	TRBV16	TRBJ1-1	TGTGCCAGCAGCCAGGGGGTGAACACTGAAGCTTTCTTT	CASSQGVNTEAFF
.	.	TRBV3-1	TRBJ1-2	TGTGCCAGCAGCCAAGATCCCTCAGGGGATGGCTACACCTTC	CASSQDPSGDGYTF
.	TRBD2	TRBV7-6	TRBJ2-1	TGTGCCAGCAGCTCCTTCCCCGGGACTAGCAGGGATGAGCAGTTCTTC	CASSSFPGTSRDEQFF
.	TRBD1	TRBV9	TRBJ2-1	TGTGCCAGCAGCGTAGTCGCAGGGGGCTACAATGAGCAGTTCTTC	CASSVVAGGYNEQFF
.	.	TRBV15	TRBJ1-1	TGTGCCACCAGCAGAACTGAGAACACTGAAGCTTTCTTT	CATSRTENTEAFF
.	TRBD2	TRBV5-1	TRBJ2-5	TGCGCCAGCAGCTTGGGAGCGGGACAAGAGACCCAGTACTTC	CASSLGAGQETQYF
.	.	TRBV4-1	TRBJ2-2	TGCGCCAGCAGCCAAGTGGCAGGGCTTGGCACCGGGGAGCTGTTTTTT	CASSQVAGLGTGELFF
once	TRBD1	TRBV23-1	TRBJ2-7	TGCGCCAGCACTCAAGGGGACAGGACCTACGAGCAGTACTTC	CASTQGDRTYEQYF
.	.	TRBV24-1	TRBJ2-7	TGTGCCACCAGTGATAACGACAGTTACGAGCAGTACTTC	CATSDNDSYEQYF